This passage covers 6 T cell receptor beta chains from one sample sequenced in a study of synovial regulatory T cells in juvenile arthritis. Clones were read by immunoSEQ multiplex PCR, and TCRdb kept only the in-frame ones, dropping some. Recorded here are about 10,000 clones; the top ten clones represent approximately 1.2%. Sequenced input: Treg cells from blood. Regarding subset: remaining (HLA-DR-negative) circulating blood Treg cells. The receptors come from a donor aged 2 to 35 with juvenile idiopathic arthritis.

The CDR3 sequence is CASSFYRGTDGYTF. The gene calls are TRBV5-6 and TRBJ1-2. Germline V gives CDR1 SGHDT, CDR2 YYEEEE. CDR3 size: 14 residues. The entry carries no DNA sequence.

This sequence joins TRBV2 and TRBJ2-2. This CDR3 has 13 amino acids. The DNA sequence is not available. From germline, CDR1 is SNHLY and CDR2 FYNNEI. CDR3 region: CASSDSHTGELFF.

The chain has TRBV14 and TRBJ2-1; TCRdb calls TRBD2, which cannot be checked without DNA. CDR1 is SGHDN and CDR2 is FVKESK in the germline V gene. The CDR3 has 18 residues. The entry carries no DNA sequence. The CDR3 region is CASSQDWGGLLTHNEQFF.

The CDR3 spells CASSQQGNIQYF. This chain connects TRBV6-6 to TRBJ2-4; the TRBD1 assignment by TCRdb is unverifiable without DNA. The germline V gene has CDR1 MNHNY and CDR2 SVGAGI (reference sequence). The CDR3 consists of 12 residues. No DNA is given.

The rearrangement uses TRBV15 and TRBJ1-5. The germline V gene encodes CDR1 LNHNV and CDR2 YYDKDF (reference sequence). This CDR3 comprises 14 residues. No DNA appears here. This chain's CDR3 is CATSPVLVNQPQHF.

The CDR3 reads CASSSGVGETQYF. The V and J genes are TRBV5-1 and TRBJ2-5; checking the TCRdb D call of TRBD1 is not possible without DNA. The CDR3 runs 13 residues. No DNA was logged. Per germline, CDR1 SGHRS and CDR2 YFSETQ.